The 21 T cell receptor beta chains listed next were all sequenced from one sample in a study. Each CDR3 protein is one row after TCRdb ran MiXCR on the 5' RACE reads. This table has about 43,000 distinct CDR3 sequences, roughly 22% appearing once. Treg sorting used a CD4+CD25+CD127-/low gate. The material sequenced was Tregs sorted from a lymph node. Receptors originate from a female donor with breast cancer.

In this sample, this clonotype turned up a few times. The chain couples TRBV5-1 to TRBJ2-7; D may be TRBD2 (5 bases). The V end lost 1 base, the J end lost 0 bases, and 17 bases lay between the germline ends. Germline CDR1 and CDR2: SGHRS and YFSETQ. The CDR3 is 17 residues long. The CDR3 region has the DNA TGCGCCAGCAGCTTGAATCTTCTAGCTCTGAGCTCCTACGAGCAGTACTTC. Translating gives CASSLNLLALSSYEQYF.

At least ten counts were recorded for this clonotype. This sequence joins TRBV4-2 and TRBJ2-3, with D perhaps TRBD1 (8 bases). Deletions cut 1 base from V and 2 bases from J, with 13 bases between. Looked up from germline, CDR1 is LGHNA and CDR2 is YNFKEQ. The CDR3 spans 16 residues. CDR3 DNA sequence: TGTGCCAGCAGCCAAGGAACAGGGGGGGCCACAGATACGCAGTATTTT. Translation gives CASSQGTGGATDTQYF.

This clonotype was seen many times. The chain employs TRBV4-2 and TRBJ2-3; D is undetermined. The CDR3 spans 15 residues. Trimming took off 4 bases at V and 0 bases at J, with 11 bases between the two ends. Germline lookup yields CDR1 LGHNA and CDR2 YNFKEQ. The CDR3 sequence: CASSPPLTSTDTQYF. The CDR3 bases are TGTGCCAGCAGCCCCCCGCTAACTAGCACAGATACGCAGTATTTT.

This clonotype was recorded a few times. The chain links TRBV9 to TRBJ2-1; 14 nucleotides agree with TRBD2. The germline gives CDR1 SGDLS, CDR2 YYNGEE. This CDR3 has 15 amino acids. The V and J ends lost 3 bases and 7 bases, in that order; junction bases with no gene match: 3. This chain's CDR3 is CASSAWTSGRNEQFF. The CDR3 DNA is TGTGCCAGCAGCGCTTGGACTAGCGGGAGGAATGAGCAGTTCTTC. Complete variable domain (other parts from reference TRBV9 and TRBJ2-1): DSGVTQTPKHLITATGQRVTLRCSPRSGDLSVYWYQQSLDQGLQFLIQYYNGEERAKGNILERFSAQQFPDLHSELNLSSLELGDSALYFCASSAWTSGRNEQFFGPGTRLTVL.

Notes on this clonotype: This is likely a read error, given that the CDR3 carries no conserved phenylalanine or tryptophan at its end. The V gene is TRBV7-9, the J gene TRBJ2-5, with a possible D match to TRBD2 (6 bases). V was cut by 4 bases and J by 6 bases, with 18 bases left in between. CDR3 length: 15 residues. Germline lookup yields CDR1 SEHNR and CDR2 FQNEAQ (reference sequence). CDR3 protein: CASSYQRSGGKTQYL. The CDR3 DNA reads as TGTGCCAGCAGCTACCAACGTTCTGGGGGGAAGACCCAGTACCTC.

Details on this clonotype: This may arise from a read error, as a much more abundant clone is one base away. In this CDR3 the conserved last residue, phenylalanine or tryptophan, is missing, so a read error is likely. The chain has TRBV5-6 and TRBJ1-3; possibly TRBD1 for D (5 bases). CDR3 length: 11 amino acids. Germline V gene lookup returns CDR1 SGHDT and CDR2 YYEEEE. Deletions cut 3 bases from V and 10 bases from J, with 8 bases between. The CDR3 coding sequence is TGTGCCAGCAGCTCGGGGGATACCATATATCTT. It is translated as CASSSGDTIYL.

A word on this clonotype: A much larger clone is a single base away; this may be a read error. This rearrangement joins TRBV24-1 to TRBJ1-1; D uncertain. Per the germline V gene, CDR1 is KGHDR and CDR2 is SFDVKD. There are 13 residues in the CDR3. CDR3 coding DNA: TGTACCACCAGTAATATGATAGGGACTGAAGCTTTCTTT. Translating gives CTTSNMIGTEAFF.

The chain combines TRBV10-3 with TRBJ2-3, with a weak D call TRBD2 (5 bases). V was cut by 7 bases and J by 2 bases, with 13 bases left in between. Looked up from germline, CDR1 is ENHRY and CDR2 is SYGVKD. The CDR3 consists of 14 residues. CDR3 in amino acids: CAITGGLNTDTQYF. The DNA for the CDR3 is TGTGCCATCACTGGAGGACTGAACACAGATACGCAGTATTTT.

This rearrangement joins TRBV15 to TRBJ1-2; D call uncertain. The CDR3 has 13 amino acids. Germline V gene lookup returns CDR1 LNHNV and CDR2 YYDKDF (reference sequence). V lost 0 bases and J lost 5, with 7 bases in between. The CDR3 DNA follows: TGTGCCACCAGCAGAGATCTCTCATATGGCTACACCTTC. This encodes CATSRDLSYGYTF. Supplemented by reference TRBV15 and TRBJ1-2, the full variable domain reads DAMVIQNPRYQVTQFGKPVTLSCSQTLNHNVMYWYQQKSSQAPKLLFHYYDKDFNNEADTPDNFQSRRPNTSFCFLDIRSPGLGDTAMYLCATSRDLSYGYTFGSGTRLTVV.

The CDR3 reads CASTWTLERTEAFF. The CDR3 DNA is TGTGCCAGCACCTGGACCCTCGAGAGGACTGAAGCTTTCTTT. V usage is TRBV28 and J usage is TRBJ1-1; unclear D gene. Germline assignment: CDR1 MDHEN and CDR2 SYDVKM. The CDR3 runs to 14 residues. V lost 7 bases to trimming and J lost 5 bases, with 17 bases between them.

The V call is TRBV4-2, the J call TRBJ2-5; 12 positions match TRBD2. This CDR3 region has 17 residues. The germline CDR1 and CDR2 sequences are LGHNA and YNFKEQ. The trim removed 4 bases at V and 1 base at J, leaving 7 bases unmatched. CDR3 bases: TGTGCCAGCAGCCCGCGGACTAGCGGGGCCTCCCAAGAGACCCAGTACTTC. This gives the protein CASSPRTSGASQETQYF.

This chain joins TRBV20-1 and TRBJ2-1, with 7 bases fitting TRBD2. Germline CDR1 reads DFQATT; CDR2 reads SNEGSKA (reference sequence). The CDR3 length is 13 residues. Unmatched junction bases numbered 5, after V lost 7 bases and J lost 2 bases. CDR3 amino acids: CSGKRGTYNEQFF. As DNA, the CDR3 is TGCAGTGGTAAGCGGGGAACCTACAATGAGCAGTTCTTC.

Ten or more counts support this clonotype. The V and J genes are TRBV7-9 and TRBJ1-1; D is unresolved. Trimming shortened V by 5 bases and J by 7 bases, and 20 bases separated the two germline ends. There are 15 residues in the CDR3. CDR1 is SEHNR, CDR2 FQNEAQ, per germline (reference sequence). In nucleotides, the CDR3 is TGTGCCAGCAGCCCCCCCGGGCAAAGGATGAATGAAGCTTTCTTT. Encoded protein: CASSPPGQRMNEAFF.

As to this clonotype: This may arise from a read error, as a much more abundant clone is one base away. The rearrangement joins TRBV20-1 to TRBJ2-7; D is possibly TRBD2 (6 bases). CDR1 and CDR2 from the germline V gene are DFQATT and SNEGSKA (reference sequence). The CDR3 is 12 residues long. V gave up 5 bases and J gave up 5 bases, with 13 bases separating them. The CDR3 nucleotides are TGCAGTGCTCCTAACGGGGGACACGAGCAGTACTTC. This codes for CSAPNGGHEQYF.

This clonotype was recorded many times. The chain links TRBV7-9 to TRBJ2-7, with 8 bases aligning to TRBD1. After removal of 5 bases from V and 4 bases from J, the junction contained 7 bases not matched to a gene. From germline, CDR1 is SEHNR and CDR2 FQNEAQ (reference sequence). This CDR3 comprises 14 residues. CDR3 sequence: CASSAGQVGYEQYF. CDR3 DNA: TGTGCCAGCAGCGCGGGACAGGTTGGTTACGAGCAGTACTTC. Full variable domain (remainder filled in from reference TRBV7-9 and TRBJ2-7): DTGVSQNPRHKITKRGQNVTFRCDPISEHNRLYWYRQTLGQGPEFLTYFQNEAQLEKSRLLSDRFSAERPKGSFSTLEIQRTEQGDSAMYLCASSAGQVGYEQYFGPGTRLTVT.

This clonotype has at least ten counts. CDR3 residues: CASSLEISDGYTF. CDR3 sequence (DNA): TGCGCCAGCAGCCTAGAGATATCGGATGGCTACACCTTC. The V call is TRBV4-1, the J call TRBJ1-2, with D hard to call. CDR1 is MGHRA and CDR2 is YSYEKL in the germline V gene. The CDR3 runs 13 residues. The V end lost 4 bases, the J end lost 6 bases, and 12 bases lay between the germline ends.

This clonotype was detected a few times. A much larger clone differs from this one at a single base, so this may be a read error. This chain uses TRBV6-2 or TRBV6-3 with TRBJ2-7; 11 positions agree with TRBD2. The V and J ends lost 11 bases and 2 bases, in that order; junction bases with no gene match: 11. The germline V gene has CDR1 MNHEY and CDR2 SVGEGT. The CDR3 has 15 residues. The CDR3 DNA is TGTGCCGGCACCGAACTAGCGGGGGTCACCTACGAGCAGTACTTC. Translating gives CAGTELAGVTYEQYF.

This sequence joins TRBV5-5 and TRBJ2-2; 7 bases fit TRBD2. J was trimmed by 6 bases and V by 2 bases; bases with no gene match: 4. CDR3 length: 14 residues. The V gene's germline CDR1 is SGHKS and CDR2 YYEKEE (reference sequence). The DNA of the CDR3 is TGTGCCAGCAGCTTAGCGGGATTGGCCGGGGAGCTGTTTTTT. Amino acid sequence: CASSLAGLAGELFF.

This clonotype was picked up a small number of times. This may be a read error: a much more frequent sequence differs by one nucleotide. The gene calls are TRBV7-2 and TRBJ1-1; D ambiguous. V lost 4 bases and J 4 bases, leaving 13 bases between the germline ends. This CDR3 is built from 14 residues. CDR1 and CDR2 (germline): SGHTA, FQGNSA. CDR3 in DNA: TGTACCAGCAGCTCGGCCCCCTTAAGCACTGAAGCTTTCTTT. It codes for CTSSSAPLSTEAFF.

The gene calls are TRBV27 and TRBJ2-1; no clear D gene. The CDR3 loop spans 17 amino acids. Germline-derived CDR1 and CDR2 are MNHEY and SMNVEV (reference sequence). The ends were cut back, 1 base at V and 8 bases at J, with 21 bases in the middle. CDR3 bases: TGTGCCAGCAGTTTATTCCCCCCCTCTTCTTCCTCCGATGAGCAGTTCTTC. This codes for CASSLFPPSSSSDEQFF.

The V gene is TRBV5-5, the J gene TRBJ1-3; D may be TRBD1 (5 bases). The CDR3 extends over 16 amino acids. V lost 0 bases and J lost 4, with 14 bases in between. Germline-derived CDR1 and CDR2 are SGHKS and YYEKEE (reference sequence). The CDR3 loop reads CASSLVPGYNGNTIYF. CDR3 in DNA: TGTGCCAGCAGCTTGGTACCAGGGTATAACGGAAACACCATATATTTT.